What follows is one T cell receptor (beta chain) and its context. Germline CDR1 reads ENHRY; CDR2 reads SYGVKD. V shed 6 bases and J shed 0 bases, with 16 bases lying between them. The CDR3 runs 16 residues. Profiling relied on immunoSEQ multiplex PCR, and the TCRdb table lists in-frame clones only, not all of them. The table includes about 2.2 million clones, around 93% detected once. The data were taken from a study of shared clonotypes between healthy human individuals. Whole-study context: Each donor contributed plates that comprised three CD4 naive, three CD4 memory, two CD8 naive and one CD8 memory.

Terminally differentiated effector memory CD45RA+ cells were excluded by CCR7 positive selection of CD45RO-negative cells. The clonotype was recovered from a man between 18 and 35 years old in good health. Some clones in this sample may be carry-over from other donors' samples. Sequencing input: naive CD8+ T cells from PBMCs. The chain is built from TRBV10-3 and TRBJ2-3, with a possible D match to TRBD1 (5 bases). CDR3 in amino acids: CAISTPRTISTDTQYF. Written as DNA, the CDR3 is TGTGCCATCAGCACCCCCCGGACAATTAGCACAGATACGCAGTATTTT.